The 31 T cell receptor beta chains below all came from one sample that was sequenced in a study of control samples from healthy donors and cancer patients. Method: immunoSEQ multiplex PCR; TCRdb's copy keeps in-frame clones and lacks some. The sample includes 100,000 or so clones, approximately 91% of them seen just once. Sequenced sample: blood. The receptors shown here come from a woman in her 30s in good health.

CDR3 sequence reads: CASGRLSSTDTQYF. CDR3 nucleotides: TGCGCCAGCGGACGCCTCTCTAGCACAGATACGCAGTATTTT. The rearrangement links TRBV5-1 to TRBJ2-3; the D is unclear. Per the germline V gene, CDR1 is SGHRS and CDR2 is YFSETQ. CDR3 length equals 14 residues. V was pared by 7 bases and J by 0 bases, with 12 bases between.

J is TRBJ1-1 and V is TRBV18; D not resolved. The germline CDR1 and CDR2 sequences are KGHSH and LQKENI. The CDR3 runs to 14 residues. The V end was cut by 4 bases, the J end by 2 bases, with 11 bases between. CDR3 amino acids: CASSRGMGNTEAFF. CDR3 DNA: TGTGCCAGCTCACGCGGAATGGGTAACACTGAAGCTTTCTTT.

J is TRBJ1-2 and V is TRBV7-2; D possibly corresponds to TRBD1 (5 bases). V was shortened by 4 bases and J by 8 bases, with 11 bases between the two germline ends. Per the germline V gene, CDR1 is SGHTA and CDR2 is FQGNSA. The CDR3 is made up of 12 amino acids. CDR3: CASSYPTEGYTF. Here the CDR3 DNA reads TGTGCCAGCAGCTACCCGACAGAAGGCTACACCTTC.

In its sample, this clone was seen once. This chain connects TRBV3-1 (or the pseudogene TRBV3-2) to TRBJ2-5; 8 positions match TRBD2. Germline CDR1 reads LGHDT; CDR2 reads YNNKEL (reference sequence). The CDR3 spans 15 residues. The trim removed 1 base at V and 2 bases at J, leaving 3 bases unmatched. The chain's CDR3 is CASSQAGGGQETQYF. The CDR3, as DNA: TGTGCCAGCAGCCAAGCGGGAGGGGGGCAAGAGACCCAGTACTTC.

The chain combines TRBV4-1 with TRBJ1-5; the match to TRBD1 covers 7 bases. V lost 0 bases to trimming and J lost 9 bases; unmatched junction nucleotides: 11. Germline assignment: CDR1 MGHRA and CDR2 YSYEKL. The CDR3 runs to 16 residues. DNA for the CDR3: TGCGCCAGCAGCCAAGAATCCGGGCAGGGGGAATGGCCCCAGCATTTT. Its protein product is CASSQESGQGEWPQHF.

The chain uses TRBV29-1 and TRBJ2-2; no firm D call. The CDR3 totals 12 residues. In germline, CDR1 is SQVTM, CDR2 ANQGSEA. With 5 bases removed from V and 0 bases from J, the gap between germline ends came to 4 bases. CDR3 DNA: TGCAGCGTTCGCCCGAACACCGGGGAGCTGTTTTTT. It encodes CSVRPNTGELFF.

This clone was recorded once. The gene calls are TRBV30 and TRBJ1-4; a weak D match, TRBD1 (6 bases). The CDR3 totals 14 residues. V was pared by 3 bases and J by 2 bases, with 10 bases between. Germline V lookup: CDR1 GTSNPN, CDR2 SVGIG (reference sequence). The CDR3 nucleotides read TGTGCCTGGAGAAGTCAGGGGACTAATGAAAAACTGTTTTTT. This codes for CAWRSQGTNEKLFF.

V and J are TRBV5-1 and TRBJ2-1; 8 bases map to TRBD1. The CDR3 has 16 residues. The V and J ends lost 2 bases and 3 bases, in that order; junction bases with no gene match: 7. Germline V CDR1 and CDR2: SGHRS, YFSETQ. Here the CDR3 reads CASSFIPGQGYNEQFF. The CDR3, as DNA: TGCGCCAGCAGCTTTATCCCCGGACAGGGCTACAATGAGCAGTTCTTC.

The chain recombines TRBV28 with TRBJ2-3, with 7 bases aligning to TRBD1. With 6 bases clipped from V and 6 bases from J, the junction kept 9 bases outside the gene matches. The CDR3 consists of 14 residues. In germline, CDR1 is MDHEN, CDR2 SYDVKM. The CDR3 loop is CASRGQTTVDTQYF. The CDR3 nucleotides are TGTGCCAGCAGGGGACAGACTACGGTGGATACGCAGTATTTT.

This clone was detected only once. J is TRBJ2-6 and V is TRBV7-3; D gene ambiguous. The CDR3 is 18 amino acids. The germline V and J ends were trimmed by 0 bases and 0 bases, with 12 bases remaining between them. CDR1 and CDR2 from the germline V gene are SGHTA and FQGTGA. The CDR3 here is CASSLTASSSSGANVLTF. In DNA form, the CDR3 reads TGTGCCAGCAGCTTAACGGCCAGCTCGAGCTCTGGGGCCAACGTCCTGACTTTC.

This CDR3 is CASSTTDSTGELFF. The CDR3 bases are TGTGCCAGCAGCACCACCGACAGCACCGGGGAGCTGTTTTTT. The chain has TRBV6-5 and TRBJ2-2, with a weak D call TRBD1 (5 bases). The germline CDR1 and CDR2 sequences are MNHEY and SVGAGI. V lost 6 bases, J lost 4 bases, and 12 bases lay in between. This CDR3 comprises 14 residues.

The CDR3 DNA reads as TGTGCCAGCAGCAATAGAGGCGGGGGGGAGACCCAGTACTTC. Translation gives CASSNRGGGETQYF. The chain recombines TRBV5-6 with TRBJ2-5, with 8 positions matching TRBD2. Germline CDR1 and CDR2: SGHDT and YYEEEE. The CDR3 length is 14 residues. Trimming at V came to 4 bases and at J to 5 bases, leaving 7 bases not matched to a gene.

This chain uses TRBV4-1 with TRBJ2-5, with 15 bases lining up with TRBD2. CDR3 length: 18 amino acids. CDR1 MGHRA and CDR2 YSYEKL come from the germline V gene. The junction had 8 bases not matched to a gene; V was cut back by 1 base and J by 5 bases. This CDR3 reads CASSQVGLAGGLAETQYF. CDR3 DNA sequence: TGCGCCAGCAGCCAAGTCGGACTAGCGGGGGGGCTTGCGGAGACCCAGTACTTC.

The chain recombines TRBV5-8 with TRBJ1-4; tentative D call: TRBD1 (5 bases). The CDR3 is 16 amino acids. Trimming pared 0 bases from V and 8 bases from J, leaving 17 bases between. The germline CDR1 and CDR2 sequences are SGHTS and YDEGEE. CDR3 nucleotide sequence: TGTGCCAGCAGCTTGGACGGAGGCAGTAGGGGAGAAAAACTGTTTTTT. Amino acid sequence: CASSLDGGSRGEKLFF.

The V call is TRBV5-6, the J call TRBJ1-1; D gene unclear. The CDR3 extends over 13 amino acids. Deletions cut 2 bases from V and 1 base from J, with 6 bases between. Germline CDR1 reads SGHDT; CDR2 reads YYEEEE. The CDR3 loop is CASSFGQNTEAFF. CDR3 DNA sequence: TGTGCCAGCAGCTTCGGTCAGAACACTGAAGCTTTCTTT. Based on the CDR3 plus reference TRBV5-6 and TRBJ1-1, the full variable domain is DAGVTQSPTHLIKTRGQQVTLRCSPKSGHDTVSWYQQALGQGPQFIFQYYEEEERQRGNFPDRFSGHQFPNYSSELNVNALLLGDSALYLCASSFGQNTEAFFGQGTRLTVV.

V and J are TRBV30 and TRBJ1-5, with TRBD1 as a possible D gene (6 bases). This CDR3 region has 17 residues. Germline CDR1 reads GTSNPN; CDR2 reads SVGIG (reference sequence). The V end was cut by 3 bases, the J end by 2 bases, with 20 bases between. As DNA, the CDR3 is TGTGCCTGGAGCCGGGGGCAGGGCTTATTGGGCAATCAGCCCCAGCATTTT. Translating gives CAWSRGQGLLGNQPQHF.

J is TRBJ2-1 and V is TRBV6-5; TRBD1 matches at 9 bases. V lost 5 bases and J lost 8; bases outside the gene matches: 4. The CDR3 has 13 amino acids. Germline V lookup: CDR1 MNHEY, CDR2 SVGAGI. This CDR3 reads CASSPDRGHEQFF. The DNA of the CDR3 is TGTGCCAGCAGTCCGGACAGGGGTCATGAGCAGTTCTTC.

The V gene is TRBV11-3, the J gene TRBJ2-2; D not resolved. In germline, CDR1 is SGHNT, CDR2 YENEEA. The V end was cut by 5 bases, the J end by 6 bases, with 10 bases between. The CDR3 spans 13 residues. CDR3 bases: TGTGCCAGCAGCCCCGAAAACGCCGGGGAGCTGTTTTTT. Translation gives CASSPENAGELFF.

The V gene is TRBV3-1 (or the pseudogene TRBV3-2), the J gene TRBJ2-7; D ambiguous. V dropped 3 bases and J dropped 1 base, with 4 bases sitting between them. The CDR3 is 12 amino acids. CDR1 is LGHDT, CDR2 YNNKEL, per germline (reference sequence). The DNA of the CDR3 is TGTGCCAGCAGCCAGCTGTCCTACGAGCAGTACTTC. Translating it yields CASSQLSYEQYF.

The chain employs TRBV28 and TRBJ1-2; TRBD1 agrees at 12 bases. Trimming removed 3 bases from V and 6 bases from J; junction bases left unmatched: 8. CDR3 length: 16 amino acids. CDR1 is MDHEN, CDR2 SYDVKM, per germline. CDR3 protein: CASSFPEGQGAHGYTF. CDR3 sequence (DNA): TGTGCCAGCAGTTTCCCAGAGGGACAGGGGGCTCATGGCTACACCTTC.

The chain combines TRBV28 with TRBJ1-5, with a tentative D call TRBD1 (6 bases). V was cut by 3 bases and J by 7 bases, with 16 bases left in between. The CDR3 runs 15 residues. Looked up from germline, CDR1 is MDHEN and CDR2 is SYDVKM. The CDR3 loop reads CASSFAAGGYQPQHF. The CDR3 DNA sequence: TGTGCCAGCAGTTTCGCCGCCGGGGGCTACCAGCCCCAGCATTTT.

The genes are TRBV5-1 and TRBJ2-5; 8 bases line up with TRBD2. J gave up 5 bases and V 3 bases, and 6 bases lay outside the gene matches. Per germline, CDR1 SGHRS and CDR2 YFSETQ. The CDR3 contains 14 residues. The CDR3 nucleotides are TGCGCCAGCAGCTCCCCGGGAGGGGCCGAGACCCAGTACTTC. Translation gives CASSSPGGAETQYF.

This clone occurred once. The chain joins TRBV7-3 to TRBJ1-3, with a tentative D call TRBD1 (5 bases). Deletions cut 2 bases from V and 2 bases from J, with 10 bases between. The CDR3 is 15 amino acids. Germline V gene lookup returns CDR1 SGHTA and CDR2 FQGTGA. The CDR3 region has the DNA TGTGCCAGCAGCTTAGACAGCAGCCCTGGAAACACCATATATTTT. Protein: CASSLDSSPGNTIYF. The full variable domain, in which reference TRBV7-3 and TRBJ1-3 provide the parts outside the CDR3, is GAGVSQTPSNKVTEKGKYVELRCDPISGHTALYWYRQSLGQGPEFLIYFQGTGAADDSGLPNDRFFAVRPEGSVSTLKIQRTERGDSAVYLCASSLDSSPGNTIYFGEGSWLTVV.

This chain joins TRBV7-7 and TRBJ1-4; D unclear. The germline V and J ends were trimmed by 4 bases and 5 bases, with 8 bases remaining between them. Germline CDR1 SSHAT, CDR2 FNYEAQ (reference sequence). The CDR3 sequence is 13 residues long. The CDR3 protein is CASSSSLNEKLFF. The CDR3 DNA reads as TGTGCCAGCAGCTCGTCGTTAAATGAAAAACTGTTTTTT. The whole variable domain, filled in from reference TRBV7-7 and TRBJ1-4, reads GAGVSQSPRYKVTKRGQDVTLRCDPISSHATLYWYQQALGQGPEFLTYFNYEAQPDKSGLPSDRFSAERPEGSISTLTIQRTEQRDSAMYRCASSSSLNEKLFFGSGTQLSVL.

The rearrangement joins TRBV7-9 to TRBJ1-3; D uncertain. The CDR3 has 14 amino acids. V gave up 4 bases and J gave up 0 bases, with 7 bases separating them. Germline lookup yields CDR1 SEHNR and CDR2 FQNEAQ (reference sequence). The CDR3 bases are TGTGCCAGCAGCTCCAGTATCTCTGGAAACACCATATATTTT. Its protein product is CASSSSISGNTIYF. The variable domain in full, completed from reference TRBV7-9 and TRBJ1-3, reads DTGVSQNPRHKITKRGQNVTFRCDPISEHNRLYWYRQTLGQGPEFLTYFQNEAQLEKSRLLSDRFSAERPKGSFSTLEIQRTEQGDSAMYLCASSSSISGNTIYFGEGSWLTVV.

The V and J genes are TRBV3-1 (or the pseudogene TRBV3-2) and TRBJ1-2; D gene ambiguous. Trimming took off 0 bases at V and 8 bases at J, with 22 bases between the two ends. The CDR3 loop spans 17 amino acids. Germline V CDR1 and CDR2: LGHDT, YNNKEL (reference sequence). The CDR3: CASSQEGGVGWLEGYTF. In nucleotides, the CDR3 is TGTGCCAGCAGCCAAGAGGGCGGCGTGGGGTGGTTGGAAGGCTACACCTTC.

This sequence joins TRBV24-1 and TRBJ1-2; 10 nucleotides match TRBD1. Germline CDR1 and CDR2: KGHDR and SFDVKD. V lost 10 bases, J lost 10 bases, and 11 bases stayed unmatched. The CDR3 spans 13 residues. CDR3 protein: CATRPGGQGDYTF. Here the CDR3 DNA reads TGTGCCACTCGACCAGGAGGACAGGGGGACTACACCTTC.

J is TRBJ1-3 and V is TRBV29-1; no firm D call. The CDR3 runs to 13 residues. The V gene lost 3 bases and the J gene lost 2 bases, with 8 bases spanning the gap. Germline assignment: CDR1 SQVTM and CDR2 ANQGSEA. The DNA for the CDR3 is TGCAGCGTTGAGTTCGTGGCTGGAAACACCATATATTTT. This codes for CSVEFVAGNTIYF.

The gene calls are TRBV29-1 and TRBJ2-2, with D tentatively TRBD2 (5 bases). The CDR3 loop spans 13 amino acids. Germline V gives CDR1 SQVTM, CDR2 ANQGSEA. Trimming removed 5 bases from V and 5 bases from J, with 12 bases in between. The chain's CDR3 is CSVSLARTGELFF. In DNA form, the CDR3 reads TGCAGCGTTAGTTTAGCGCGAACCGGGGAGCTGTTTTTT.

V is TRBV5-4 and J is TRBJ1-2; possible D gene TRBD1, 6 bases. CDR3 size: 15 residues. V shed 4 bases and J shed 0 bases, with 13 bases lying between them. Germline CDR1 is SGHNT and CDR2 is YYREEE (reference sequence). The CDR3 DNA is TGTGCCAGCAGCCCCGGGGGGGCAGCTAACTATGGCTACACCTTC. This encodes CASSPGGAANYGYTF.

The chain has TRBV10-1 and TRBJ2-1; no clear D gene. This CDR3 has 13 residues. The V and J ends lost 2 bases and 2 bases respectively, with 4 bases between them. The germline CDR1 and CDR2 sequences are WNHNN and SYGVQD (reference sequence). The CDR3 bases are TGCGCCAGCAGTGAGAACCCCTACAATGAGCAGTTCTTC. Its translation is CASSENPYNEQFF.